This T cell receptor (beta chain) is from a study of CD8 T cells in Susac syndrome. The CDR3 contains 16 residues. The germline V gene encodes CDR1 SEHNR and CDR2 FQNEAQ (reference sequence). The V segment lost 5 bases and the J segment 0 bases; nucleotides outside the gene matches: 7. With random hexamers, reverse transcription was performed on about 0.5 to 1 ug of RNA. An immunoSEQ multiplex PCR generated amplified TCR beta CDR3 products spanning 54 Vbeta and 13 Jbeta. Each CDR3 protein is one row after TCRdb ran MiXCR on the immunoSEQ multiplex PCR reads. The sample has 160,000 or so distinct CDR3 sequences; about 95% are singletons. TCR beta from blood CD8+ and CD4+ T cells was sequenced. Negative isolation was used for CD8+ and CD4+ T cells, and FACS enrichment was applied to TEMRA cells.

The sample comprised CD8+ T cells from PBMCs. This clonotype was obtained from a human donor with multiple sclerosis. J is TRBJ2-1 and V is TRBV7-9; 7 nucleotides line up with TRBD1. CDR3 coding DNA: TGTGCCAGCAGCCCACAGGGACAGAGCTCCTACAATGAGCAGTTCTTC. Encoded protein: CASSPQGQSSYNEQFF. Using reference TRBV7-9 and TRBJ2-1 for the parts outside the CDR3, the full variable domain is DTGVSQNPRHKITKRGQNVTFRCDPISEHNRLYWYRQTLGQGPEFLTYFQNEAQLEKSRLLSDRFSAERPKGSFSTLEIQRTEQGDSAMYLCASSPQGQSSYNEQFFGPGTRLTVL.